The clone carrying this T cell receptor (beta chain) was counted at least ten times. The sample belongs to a study of T cells of healthy individuals. TCRdb ran MiXCR on the 5' RACE reads and lists one entry per CDR3 protein. This table holds tens of thousands of distinct CDR3 sequences, around 15% found once. Trimming at V came to 4 bases and at J to 5 bases, leaving 8 bases not matched to a gene. Germline values: CDR1 LGHNA, CDR2 YNFKEQ. The CDR3 spans 16 residues. The receptor was derived from a human donor in good health. This rearrangement joins TRBV4-2 to TRBJ2-2; 9 bases map to TRBD1. The CDR3 protein is CASSLLDRGETGELFF. The CDR3 bases are TGTGCCAGCAGCCTTCTGGACAGGGGCGAGACCGGGGAGCTGTTTTTT.